Below, 30 T cell receptor beta chains from the same sample are listed, as sequenced in a study of blood T cell repertoires in COVID-19. Sequencing was performed with immunoSEQ multiplex PCR; in TCRdb, only in-frame clones are kept and a portion is missing. The sample includes about 300,000 clones, roughly 91% of them seen just once. Specimen: peripheral blood. These receptors were collected from a woman in her 30s with COVID-19, enrolled during active disease.

The CDR3 bases are TGTGCCAGCAGTTATGACAGGGTGAATTCACCCCTCCACTTT. This gives the protein CASSYDRVNSPLHF. This chain links TRBV6-6 with TRBJ1-6, with 7 bases identical to TRBD1. Germline lookup yields CDR1 MNHNY and CDR2 SVGAGI (reference sequence). J gave up 7 bases and V 3 bases, and 3 bases lay outside the gene matches. This CDR3 is built from 14 residues.

The rearrangement links TRBV7-2 to TRBJ1-3, with 7 nucleotides matching TRBD1. CDR1 and CDR2 (germline): SGHTA, FQGNSA. The length of the CDR3 is 15 residues. V shed 6 bases and J 0 bases; nucleotides not matched to a gene: 5. Here the CDR3 DNA reads TGTGCCAGCAGTCGGTGGGACAGCTCTGGAAACACCATATATTTT. It specifies CASSRWDSSGNTIYF. Combining the CDR3 with reference TRBV7-2 and TRBJ1-3 gives the whole variable domain GAGVSQSPSNKVTEKGKDVELRCDPISGHTALYWYRQSLGQGLEFLIYFQGNSAPDKSGLPSDRFSAERTGGSVSTLTIQRTQQEDSAVYLCASSRWDSSGNTIYFGEGSWLTVV.

The gene calls are TRBV19 and TRBJ2-1, with 7 bases lining up with TRBD2. This CDR3 region has 14 residues. Germline V gene data show CDR1 as LNHDA and CDR2 as SQIVND (reference sequence). J gave up 0 bases and V 10 bases, and 6 bases lay outside the gene matches. CDR3 protein: CATLGGSSYNEQFF. As DNA, the CDR3 is TGTGCCACCCTCGGGGGGAGCTCCTACAATGAGCAGTTCTTC.

The J gene is TRBJ1-6, the V gene TRBV27; perhaps TRBD1 as D (5 bases). Germline V CDR1 and CDR2: MNHEY, SMNVEV (reference sequence). The CDR3 is 17 amino acids. V shed 5 bases and J shed 8 bases, with 22 bases lying between them. The chain's CDR3 is CASSPRPPRVQDSPLHF. The DNA of the CDR3 is TGTGCCAGCAGTCCGAGACCCCCCAGGGTACAGGATTCACCCCTCCACTTT.

V is TRBV25-1 and J is TRBJ1-2; TRBD1 matches at 9 bases. Losses at the gene ends were 4 bases for V and 6 bases for J; bases not matched to a gene: 15. The CDR3 consists of 17 residues. Germline V lookup: CDR1 MGHDK, CDR2 SYGVNS. The CDR3: CASSAGYRPGQGNGYTF. The CDR3 coding sequence is TGTGCCAGCAGTGCAGGATACCGACCGGGACAGGGTAATGGCTACACCTTC.

V gene TRBV5-1 combines with J gene TRBJ1-1; TRBD1 aligns across 7 bases. The CDR3 extends over 15 amino acids. V trimming: 4 bases; J trimming: 3 bases; junction bases outside the gene matches: 9. Germline V gene data show CDR1 as SGHRS and CDR2 as YFSETQ. CDR3 loop: CASSRDSLGDTEAFF. DNA of the CDR3: TGCGCCAGCAGCCGGGACAGCTTAGGGGACACTGAAGCTTTCTTT.

This clone was recorded only once. The J gene is TRBJ1-1, the V gene TRBV30; tentatively, D is TRBD1 (6 bases). The V gene lost 2 bases and the J gene lost 0 bases, with 10 bases spanning the gap. The V gene's germline CDR1 is GTSNPN and CDR2 SVGIG (reference sequence). The CDR3 spans 14 residues. The CDR3 sequence: CAWSLTGVNTEAFF. The CDR3 nucleotides read TGTGCCTGGAGTCTGACAGGAGTGAACACTGAAGCTTTCTTT.

The chain has TRBV6-1 and TRBJ2-5; 9 bases align to TRBD1. The trim removed 3 bases at V and 4 bases at J, leaving 6 bases unmatched. Germline CDR1 and CDR2: MNHNS and SASEGT. The CDR3 covers 15 residues. CDR3 protein: CASSDRDRDRETQYF. In DNA form, the CDR3 reads TGTGCCAGCAGTGACCGGGACAGGGATAGAGAGACCCAGTACTTC.

The chain links TRBV30 to TRBJ1-2; D possibly corresponds to TRBD1 (6 bases). Germline V gene data show CDR1 as GTSNPN and CDR2 as SVGIG (reference sequence). The V and J ends lost 3 bases and 2 bases respectively, with 10 bases between them. The CDR3 consists of 13 residues. CDR3 in amino acids: CAWRWDINYGYTF. Written as DNA, the CDR3 is TGTGCCTGGAGGTGGGACATCAACTATGGCTACACCTTC.

This chain joins TRBV28 and TRBJ1-2; D gene ambiguous. The CDR3 runs to 12 residues. Between the trimmed V and J ends, which lost 8 bases and 5 bases, there was a span of 12 bases. Germline-derived CDR1 and CDR2 are MDHEN and SYDVKM. CDR3 protein: CASSLRVYGYTF. CDR3 sequence (DNA): TGTGCCAGCTCTCTTCGGGTTTATGGCTACACCTTC.

In nucleotides, the CDR3 is TGTGCCAGCAGCTCCCAGGGGTTACGAGACTATGGCTACACCTTC. It specifies CASSSQGLRDYGYTF. The rearrangement joins TRBV5-6 to TRBJ1-2; TRBD1 might be the D (6 bases). This CDR3 spans 15 amino acids. Germline CDR1 reads SGHDT; CDR2 reads YYEEEE. Deletions cut 3 bases from V and 3 bases from J, with 15 bases between.

The J gene is TRBJ1-1, the V gene TRBV29-1; no clear D gene. Germline V CDR1 and CDR2: SQVTM, ANQGSEA. Trimming stripped 6 bases from V and 3 bases from J, with 14 bases between. This CDR3 comprises 13 residues. CDR3 coding DNA: TGCAGCGTAGGCTCACAGTTGGACACTGAAGCTTTCTTT. This sequence encodes CSVGSQLDTEAFF.

The chain uses TRBV7-2 and TRBJ2-3; 10 bases fit TRBD2. V was clipped by 4 bases and J by 4 bases; unmatched bases: 2. There are 14 residues in the CDR3. Germline V gene sequence: CDR1 SGHTA, CDR2 FQGNSA. The CDR3 nucleotides are TGTGCCAGCAGCTCAGCGGGGGGGCCAGATACGCAGTATTTT. Translation gives CASSSAGGPDTQYF.

A remark on this clone: Other DNA sequences in the same sample also yield this CDR3. This chain connects TRBV3-1 (or the pseudogene TRBV3-2) to TRBJ1-2; perhaps TRBD1 as D (5 bases). Looked up from germline, CDR1 is LGHDT and CDR2 is YNNKEL (reference sequence). CDR3 length equals 14 residues. V lost 4 bases, J lost 0 bases, and 9 bases lay in between. Written as DNA, the CDR3 is TGTGCCAGCAGCCGGACAACCGCTAACTATGGCTACACCTTC. Protein: CASSRTTANYGYTF.

In this sample, this clone turned up once. V usage is TRBV7-2 and J usage is TRBJ2-3; 7 nucleotides align to TRBD1. Germline V gives CDR1 SGHTA, CDR2 FQGNSA. This CDR3 has 15 residues. The ends lost 2 bases at V and 2 bases at J; junction bases unmatched: 4. The CDR3, as DNA: TGTGCCAGCAGCTTAAACAGGGGCCTCACAGATACGCAGTATTTT. Its protein is CASSLNRGLTDTQYF.

This rearrangement joins TRBV28 to TRBJ1-1; the D is unclear. In germline, CDR1 is MDHEN, CDR2 SYDVKM. V was shortened by 2 bases and J by 4 bases, with 11 bases between the two germline ends. The CDR3 contains 14 residues. CDR3 region: CASSLPGPTTEAFF. CDR3 DNA: TGTGCCAGCAGTTTACCAGGCCCCACCACTGAAGCTTTCTTT.

The chain is built from TRBV5-1 and TRBJ2-3; the match to TRBD1 covers 7 bases. Germline values: CDR1 SGHRS, CDR2 YFSETQ. V lost 3 bases, J lost 0 bases, and 4 bases stayed unmatched. The CDR3 is 15 residues long. The CDR3, as DNA: TGCGCCAGCAGCTCGGGACAGTCTAGCACAGATACGCAGTATTTT. This sequence encodes CASSSGQSSTDTQYF. The full variable domain, rest sourced from reference TRBV5-1 and TRBJ2-3, is KAGVTQTPRYLIKTRGQQVTLSCSPISGHRSVSWYQQTPGQGLQFLFEYFSETQRNKGNFPGRFSGRQFSNSRSEMNVSTLELGDSALYLCASSSGQSSTDTQYFGPGTRLTVL.

The chain combines TRBV5-6 with TRBJ1-1; D ambiguous. V was cut by 5 bases and J by 1 base, with 9 bases left in between. Germline assignment: CDR1 SGHDT and CDR2 YYEEEE. This CDR3 has 13 amino acids. Written as DNA, the CDR3 is TGTGCCAGCAGGGCCCTGGCGAACACTGAAGCTTTCTTT. Amino acid sequence: CASRALANTEAFF.

In nucleotides, the CDR3 is TGCGCCAGCTGGTCGGCCCGGGACAGGCGCTACGAGCAGTACGTC. Translated, it gives CASWSARDRRYEQYV. V gene TRBV5-1 combines with J gene TRBJ2-7; 8 nucleotides line up with TRBD1. Per the germline V gene, CDR1 is SGHRS and CDR2 is YFSETQ. This CDR3 is built from 15 residues. The trim removed 7 bases at V and 3 bases at J, leaving 12 bases unmatched.

V and J are TRBV9 and TRBJ2-7; TRBD1 agrees at 8 bases. Germline V gives CDR1 SGDLS, CDR2 YYNGEE. The CDR3 runs 12 residues. The ends lost 3 bases at V and 4 bases at J; junction bases unmatched: 0. The CDR3 nucleotides are TGTGCCAGCAGCGGGGACAGGTACGAGCAGTACTTC. Translating gives CASSGDRYEQYF.

The chain is built from TRBV24-1 and TRBJ2-1; 7 nucleotides match TRBD1. Trimming took 3 bases from V and 12 from J; bases not matched to a gene: 7. Germline V gene lookup returns CDR1 KGHDR and CDR2 SFDVKD. This CDR3 has 13 amino acids. The CDR3 spells CATSDPDRAWQFF. In nucleotides, the CDR3 is TGTGCCACCAGTGATCCCGACAGGGCTTGGCAGTTCTTC.

For the CDR3, the DNA is TGTGCCAGCAGTACAGGGACGAGGCAGCCCCAGCATTTT. Protein product: CASSTGTRQPQHF. The V call is TRBV28, the J call TRBJ1-5; TRBD1 might be the D (6 bases). V shed 5 bases and J shed 7 bases, with 12 bases lying between them. Germline CDR1 is MDHEN and CDR2 is SYDVKM. The CDR3 contains 13 residues. Using reference TRBV28 and TRBJ1-5 for the parts outside the CDR3, the full variable domain is DVKVTQSSRYLVKRTGEKVFLECVQDMDHENMFWYRQDPGLGLRLIYFSYDVKMKEKGDIPEGYSVSREKKERFSLILESASTNQTSMYLCASSTGTRQPQHFGDGTRLSIL.

The chain has TRBV6-5 and TRBJ1-2, with 9 bases fitting TRBD1. V lost 0 bases to trimming and J lost 5 bases; unmatched junction nucleotides: 1. The CDR3 consists of 14 residues. Germline values: CDR1 MNHEY, CDR2 SVGAGI. CDR3 loop: CASSYSQGAYGYTF. The CDR3 DNA reads TGTGCCAGCAGTTACTCACAGGGGGCTTATGGCTACACCTTC.

This clone has just one count. The rearrangement links TRBV3-1 (or the pseudogene TRBV3-2) to TRBJ2-2; 8 positions agree with TRBD2. This CDR3 is built from 16 residues. V was clipped by 1 base and J by 8 bases; unmatched bases: 9. Germline V gene data show CDR1 as LGHDT and CDR2 as YNNKEL (reference sequence). CDR3 bases: TGTGCCAGCAGCCAAGCGGGACTAGAGTTTCCTGGGGAGCTGTTTTTT. It translates to CASSQAGLEFPGELFF.

The gene calls are TRBV18 and TRBJ1-2, with 7 bases aligning to TRBD1. The CDR3 covers 13 residues. Germline loops: CDR1 KGHSH, CDR2 LQKENI. The V gene end was trimmed by 3 bases and the J gene end by 6 bases; junction bases not matched to a gene: 4. The CDR3 here is CASSPSDRDGYTF. The CDR3, as DNA: TGTGCCAGCTCACCGTCTGACAGGGATGGCTACACCTTC. The entire variable domain, with the rest obtained from reference TRBV18 and TRBJ1-2, is as follows: NAGVMQNPRHLVRRRGQEARLRCSPMKGHSHVYWYRQLPEEGLKFMVYLQKENIIDESGMPKERFSAEFPKEGPSILRIQQVVRGDSAAYFCASSPSDRDGYTFGSGTRLTVV.

J is TRBJ1-1 and V is TRBV6-5; D is undetermined. The CDR3 consists of 13 residues. Germline V gene data show CDR1 as MNHEY and CDR2 as SVGAGI. V lost 8 bases and J lost 1, with 11 bases in between. CDR3 region: CASGLWENTEAFF. CDR3 coding DNA: TGTGCCAGCGGACTTTGGGAGAACACTGAAGCTTTCTTT.

The sample holds a few counts of this clone. The rearrangement joins TRBV4-2 to TRBJ2-2; the D gene is possibly TRBD1 (7 bases). There are 17 residues in the CDR3. Trimming removed 0 bases at V and 5 bases at J, with 16 bases between. CDR1 and CDR2 (germline): LGHNA, YNFKEQ. This CDR3 is CASSQEPAGQPTGELFF. CDR3 DNA: TGTGCCAGCAGCCAAGAACCTGCGGGACAGCCAACCGGGGAGCTGTTTTTT.

The rearrangement uses TRBV27 and TRBJ1-2; possible D gene TRBD1, 5 bases. V was clipped by 5 bases and J by 7 bases, with 20 bases between them. Germline CDR1 reads MNHEY; CDR2 reads SMNVEV (reference sequence). The length of the CDR3 is 15 residues. The CDR3 DNA follows: TGTGCCAGCAGTCGGGACCAAAAACTAGCCCGTGGCTACACCTTC. Amino acid sequence: CASSRDQKLARGYTF.

V gene TRBV5-4 combines with J gene TRBJ2-7, with 10 bases aligning to TRBD2. Per the germline V gene, CDR1 is SGHNT and CDR2 is YYREEE (reference sequence). CDR3 length: 16 residues. The V and J ends lost 4 bases and 5 bases, in that order; junction bases with no gene match: 12. In DNA form, the CDR3 reads TGTGCCAGCAGCCCCCCAGGTCGACTAGCGGGCAACGAGCAGTACTTC. Its translation is CASSPPGRLAGNEQYF.

This clone was counted ten times or more. The chain links TRBV4-3 to TRBJ1-1; 7 bases fit TRBD1. The V and J ends lost 0 bases and 6 bases, in that order; junction bases with no gene match: 10. The CDR3 consists of 16 residues. Germline CDR1 is LGHNA and CDR2 is YSLEER. CDR3 protein: CASSQDLGQGEAEAFF. Written as DNA, the CDR3 is TGCGCCAGCAGCCAAGATCTTGGGCAGGGGGAAGCTGAAGCTTTCTTT.